This entry features one TCR beta chain sequence. TCR alpha and beta CDR3 regions were amplified from RNA using iRepertoire nested multiplex PCR. TCRdb ran MiXCR on the multiplex PCR reads and lists one entry per CDR3 protein. The sample has fewer than 500,000 distinct CDR3 sequences; 41% are singletons. This sample stems from a study of glioma-infiltrating T cells. CDR3 length equals 16 residues. V lost 6 bases, J lost 1 base, and 16 bases lay in between. The V gene's germline CDR1 is MNHEY and CDR2 SMNVEV (reference sequence). Sequencing was carried out using glioma tissue, nonneoplastic brain tissue, or PBMCs (not recorded which). The receptor was derived from a human donor with low-grade glioma or glioblastoma, undergoing nonglioma brain surgery, or in good health (not recorded which). The V and J genes are TRBV27 and TRBJ2-1; possibly TRBD1 for D (5 bases). As DNA, the CDR3 is TGTGCCAGCAGCCAAGGTATCAGGGCATCCTACAATGAGCAGTTCTTC. Its protein is CASSQGIRASYNEQFF.